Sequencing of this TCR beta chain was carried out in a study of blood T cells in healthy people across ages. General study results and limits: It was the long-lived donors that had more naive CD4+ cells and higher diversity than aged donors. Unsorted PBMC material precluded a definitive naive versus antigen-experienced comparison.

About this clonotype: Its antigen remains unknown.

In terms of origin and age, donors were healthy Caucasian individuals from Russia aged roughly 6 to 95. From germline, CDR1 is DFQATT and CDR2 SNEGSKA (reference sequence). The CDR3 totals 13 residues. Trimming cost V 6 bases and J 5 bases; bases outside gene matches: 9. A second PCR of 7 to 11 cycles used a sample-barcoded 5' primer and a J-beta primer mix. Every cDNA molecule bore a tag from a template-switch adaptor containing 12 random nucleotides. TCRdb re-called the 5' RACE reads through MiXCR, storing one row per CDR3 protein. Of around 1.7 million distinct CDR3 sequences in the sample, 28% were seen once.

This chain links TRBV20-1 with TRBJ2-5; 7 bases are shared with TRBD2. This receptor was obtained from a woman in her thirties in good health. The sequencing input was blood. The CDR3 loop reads CSATSGVGETQYF. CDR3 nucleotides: TGCAGTGCCACCAGCGGGGTAGGCGAGACCCAGTACTTC.